A selection of T cell receptor beta chains follows, all from one sample in a study of beta chain features in type 1 diabetes. Some clones are missing from TCRdb's copy, which holds only in-frame ones; the method was immunoSEQ multiplex PCR. This sample yields about 340,000 clones, of which approximately 12% are seen a single time; roughly 0.015% belongs to the top ten. The sequencing sample was made of naive CD4+ T cells from blood. These receptors were collected from a young woman with type 1 diabetes. Each CDR3 is given with its conserved first and last residue. D genes are given only for firm matches.

NA | TRBV20-1 | 11 | CSAAGPYGYTF
TRBD2 | TRBV27 | 15 | CASSWGTSGSNEQFF
TRBD1 | TRBV18 | 17 | CASSPPNRGSYQETQYF
TRBD2 | TRBV6-5 | 14 | CASRTSGSRETQYF
NA | TRBV29-1 | 11 | CSAQGHYEQYF
TRBD2 | TRBV30 | 16 | CAWSFQILAGVYEQYF
TRBD1 | TRBV4-2 | 15 | CASSQDRQGGEKLFF
NA | TRBV28 | 17 | CASSFSTRVGSTKTQYF
TRBD1 | TRBV6-6 | 12 | CASSYWGQDVYF
NA | TRBV29-1 | 14 | CSVVSFPGNTEAFF
NA | TRBV18 | 16 | CASSPMEQTPGNTIYF
TRBD1 | TRBV28 | 16 | CASSLSGTGGVNEQFF
NA | TRBV28 | 15 | CASSFAGAGYTEAFF
TRBD2 | TRBV4-1 | 15 | CASSRRLAGRNEQFF
TRBD2 | TRBV7-7 | 14 | CASSPGGAAETQYF
NA | TRBV16 | 15 | CASSQHRSGAGELFF
TRBD2 | TRBV4-3 | 17 | CASSQDVPSGGGETQYF
NA | TRBV29-1 | 10 | CSVGPYEQFF
TRBD2 | TRBV19 | 15 | CASKAIIAGQETQYF
NA | TRBV2 | 12 | CASIGGVETQYF
TRBD2 | TRBV11-2 | 16 | CASSLARTSGYNEQFF
NA | TRBV28 | 15 | CASRAIRISTDTQYF
NA | TRBV5-1 | 14 | CASSFGGPNTEAFF
NA | TRBV18 | 12 | CASSPPGYGYTF
TRBD2 | TRBV30 | 17 | CAWKRAAGERVYNEQFF
TRBD2 | TRBV19 | 17 | CASNRAGGLTNVDTQYF
TRBD1 | TRBV2 | 13 | CASRDRWDQPQHF
NA | TRBV13 | 13 | CASSLDRGTEAFF
NA | TRBV4-2 | 13 | CASSQEGFYEQYF
TRBD2 | TRBV28 | 15 | CASSLSSGYSYEQYF
TRBD1 | TRBV29-1 | 13 | CSAGTGGTDTQYF
NA | TRBV14 | 14 | CASSPRGVAYEQYF
NA | TRBV18 | 15 | CASSPWQGKNTEAFF
TRBD1 | TRBV19 | 10 | CATQQGRAFF
TRBD2 | TRBV19 | 16 | CASSRLAGWNTDTQYF
NA | TRBV18 | 15 | CASSPRGPLNTEAFF
TRBD1 | TRBV28 | 15 | CASSLIGQGINIQYF
TRBD1 | TRBV12-5 | 15 | CASGIGTAQGETQYF
NA | TRBV11-2 | 13 | CASSTGMNTEAFF
NA | TRBV7-9 | 16 | CASSLGSGRFGNEQFF
NA | TRBV9 | 15 | CASSVDLPDYNEQFF
NA | TRBV6-5 | 14 | CASSRGGSNYGYTF
TRBD1 | TRBV9 | 16 | CASSVLNRGDTGELFF
NA | TRBV21-1 | 12 | CASSRRNNGYTF
NA | TRBV2 | 13 | CASRQNSNQPQHF